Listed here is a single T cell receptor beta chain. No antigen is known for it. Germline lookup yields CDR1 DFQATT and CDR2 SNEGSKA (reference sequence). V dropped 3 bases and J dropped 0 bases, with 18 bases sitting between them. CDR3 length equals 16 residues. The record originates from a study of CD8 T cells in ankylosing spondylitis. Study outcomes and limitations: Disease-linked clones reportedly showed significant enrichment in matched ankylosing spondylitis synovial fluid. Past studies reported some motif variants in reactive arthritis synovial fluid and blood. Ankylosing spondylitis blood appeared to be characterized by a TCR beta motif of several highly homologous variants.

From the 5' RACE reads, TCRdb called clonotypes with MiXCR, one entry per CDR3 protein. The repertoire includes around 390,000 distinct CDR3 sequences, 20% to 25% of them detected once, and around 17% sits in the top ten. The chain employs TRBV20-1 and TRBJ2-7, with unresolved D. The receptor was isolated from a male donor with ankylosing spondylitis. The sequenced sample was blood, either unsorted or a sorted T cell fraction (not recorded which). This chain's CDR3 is CSASDAATRNSYEQYF. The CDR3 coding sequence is TGCAGTGCTAGCGACGCAGCGACACGTAACTCCTACGAGCAGTACTTC.